The 8 T cell receptor beta chains below all came from one sample that was sequenced in a study of siplizumab effects on memory and regulatory T cells. Sequenced by immunoSEQ multiplex PCR; TCRdb stores in-frame clones only, minus some. The table records over 60,000 clones, more than 80% of them present only once. Sequencing input: CD8+ T cells sorted from blood. These receptors originate from a human donor in good health.

This chain connects TRBV6-1 to TRBJ2-2; D call uncertain. The CDR3 extends over 14 amino acids. The V and J ends lost 3 bases and 4 bases respectively, with 9 bases between them. CDR1 MNHNS and CDR2 SASEGT come from the germline V gene. In nucleotides, the CDR3 is TGTGCCAGCAGTGACTACCAGGCCACCGGGGAGCTGTTTTTT. This gives the protein CASSDYQATGELFF.

This sequence joins TRBV27 and TRBJ2-7, with TRBD1 as a possible D gene (7 bases). Trimming cost V 4 bases and J 7 bases, with 23 bases left between them. The length of the CDR3 is 16 residues. CDR1 is MNHEY, CDR2 SMNVEV, per germline (reference sequence). In DNA form, the CDR3 reads TGTGCCAGCAGTTCGACGGGAGCAGGGGGGATTTGGGAGCAGTACTTC. Amino acids: CASSSTGAGGIWEQYF.

The V call is TRBV7-9, the J call TRBJ2-2; TRBD1 matches at 8 bases. Germline CDR1 reads SEHNR; CDR2 reads FQNEAQ (reference sequence). V was clipped by 0 bases and J by 4 bases; unmatched bases: 4. The CDR3 runs 16 residues. The CDR3 DNA reads TGTGCCAGCAGCTTAGCCGGCAGGGGGCCCACCGGGGAGCTGTTTTTT. It codes for CASSLAGRGPTGELFF.

The chain recombines TRBV6-1 with TRBJ2-1; possibly TRBD1 or TRBD2 for D (5 bases each). The V end was cut by 2 bases, the J end by 4 bases, with 15 bases between. The CDR3 consists of 16 residues. Germline V gene data show CDR1 as MNHNS and CDR2 as SASEGT. The DNA for the CDR3 is TGTGCCAGCAGTGAAATTAGGGACCGCCCTTACAATGAGCAGTTCTTC. The encoded protein is CASSEIRDRPYNEQFF.

CDR3 protein: CASSVSGYNEQFF. For the CDR3, the DNA is TGTGCCAGTAGTGTAAGCGGTTACAATGAGCAGTTCTTC. This chain uses TRBV19 with TRBJ2-1; possibly TRBD2 for D (5 bases). Germline lookup yields CDR1 LNHDA and CDR2 SQIVND (reference sequence). This CDR3 spans 13 amino acids. V lost 5 bases and J 4 bases, leaving 9 bases between the germline ends.

The chain joins TRBV2 to TRBJ1-1, with D tentatively TRBD1 (6 bases). There are 13 residues in the CDR3. Trimming left V 7 bases short and J 1 base short, with 10 bases between. Germline values: CDR1 SNHLY, CDR2 FYNNEI. The CDR3 DNA is TGTGCCAGCACCTACAGGGCGAACACTGAAGCTTTCTTT. This codes for CASTYRANTEAFF.

This clone was seen just once. This chain connects TRBV4-2 to TRBJ2-3; D call uncertain. The CDR3 is 15 amino acids. V shed 0 bases and J shed 2 bases, with 9 bases lying between them. Germline CDR1 LGHNA, CDR2 YNFKEQ. As DNA, the CDR3 is TGTGCCAGCAGCCAAGAGGAGAGGCCCACAGATACGCAGTATTTT. It is translated as CASSQEERPTDTQYF.

The chain employs TRBV29-1 and TRBJ2-1, with D possibly matching TRBD2 (5 bases). This CDR3 region has 12 residues. Germline CDR1 reads SQVTM; CDR2 reads ANQGSEA. V shed 1 base and J shed 6 bases, with 7 bases lying between them. The CDR3 sequence: CSVEVGGNEQFF. CDR3 bases: TGCAGCGTTGAAGTTGGAGGCAATGAGCAGTTCTTC.